The next 20 T cell receptor beta chains were all read from a single sample in a study of cytomegalovirus exposure and HLA in healthy donors. PCR employed 60 Vbeta and 13 Jbeta primers. Some clones are missing from TCRdb's copy, which holds only in-frame ones; the method was immunoSEQ multiplex PCR. The sample carries around 120,000 clones, around 83% recorded once. Sequenced sample: PBMCs. These receptors originate from a human donor in good health.

CDR3 bases: TGTGCCAGCAGCTTGGGTGTTTCCGGGTTCGAAGAAGCTTTCTTT. This encodes CASSLGVSGFEEAFF. The chain has TRBV5-8 and TRBJ1-1; D ambiguous. Deletions cut 0 bases from V and 8 bases from J, with 17 bases between. CDR1 SGHTS and CDR2 YDEGEE come from the germline V gene. There are 15 residues in the CDR3.

V gene TRBV4-1 combines with J gene TRBJ1-5, with 7 bases aligning to TRBD1. V dropped 4 bases and J dropped 5; count of bases not matched to a gene: 5. Germline CDR1 MGHRA, CDR2 YSYEKL. CDR3 length: 14 residues. The CDR3 DNA sequence: TGCGCCAGCAGCCTGACAGGGATCCATCAGCCCCAGCATTTT. This gives the protein CASSLTGIHQPQHF.

This chain joins TRBV19 and TRBJ1-5, with a tentative D call TRBD1 (5 bases). The ends were cut back, 3 bases at V and 0 bases at J, with 12 bases in the middle. CDR3 length: 16 residues. Germline V CDR1 and CDR2: LNHDA, SQIVND (reference sequence). CDR3 protein: CASSMGQGNSNQPQHF. CDR3 sequence (DNA): TGTGCCAGTAGTATGGGGCAGGGAAATAGCAATCAGCCCCAGCATTTT.

V gene TRBV27 combines with J gene TRBJ1-4, with D possibly being TRBD1 (5 bases). V lost 5 bases and J lost 7, with 20 bases in between. CDR3 size: 16 residues. Germline CDR1 MNHEY, CDR2 SMNVEV (reference sequence). Written as DNA, the CDR3 is TGTGCCAGCAGTCCAATGCAGGGTGGTCGCGGTGAAAAACTGTTTTTT. Translated: CASSPMQGGRGEKLFF.

The CDR3 bases are TGTGCCAGCACCCTTTTCACAGGGGTCGGGACAGATACGCAGTATTTT. This encodes CASTLFTGVGTDTQYF. The chain has TRBV5-4 and TRBJ2-3; TRBD1 matches at 7 bases. The trim removed 6 bases at V and 3 bases at J, leaving 13 bases unmatched. CDR1 SGHNT and CDR2 YYREEE come from the germline V gene (reference sequence). This CDR3 is 16 amino acids long.

The chain recombines TRBV18 with TRBJ1-2; D is ambiguous. V was trimmed by 2 bases and J by 0 bases, leaving 10 bases between them. CDR3 length: 15 residues. The V gene's germline CDR1 is KGHSH and CDR2 LQKENI. CDR3 DNA sequence: TGTGCCAGCTCACCATCGGGATTAGCTAACTATGGCTACACCTTC. It translates to CASSPSGLANYGYTF.

The chain is built from TRBV5-8 and TRBJ1-5; no clear D. This CDR3 region has 15 residues. The ends were cut back, 0 bases at V and 0 bases at J, with 7 bases in the middle. The germline V gene has CDR1 SGHTS and CDR2 YDEGEE. Written as DNA, the CDR3 is TGTGCCAGCAGCTTGGGACAAAATAGCAATCAGCCCCAGCATTTT. Amino acid sequence: CASSLGQNSNQPQHF.

The gene calls are TRBV25-1 and TRBJ1-2; D is uncertain. The germline V gene has CDR1 MGHDK and CDR2 SYGVNS. This CDR3 has 18 residues. Trimming cost V 0 bases and J 3 bases, with 20 bases left between them. The CDR3 DNA sequence: TGTGCCAGCAGTGAATATTTCCCCTCGATCAGCGGAGACTATGGCTACACCTTC. As protein: CASSEYFPSISGDYGYTF.

The chain carries TRBV28 and TRBJ2-3; D gene unclear. The V and J ends lost 6 bases and 10 bases respectively, with 17 bases between them. CDR1 and CDR2 from the germline V gene are MDHEN and SYDVKM. There are 13 residues in the CDR3. Here the CDR3 DNA reads TGTGCCAGCAGCCCTACCATCACGGCGGCGCAGTATTTT. Its translation: CASSPTITAAQYF.

This chain connects TRBV9 to TRBJ2-5; tentative D call: TRBD1 (6 bases). V was cut by 2 bases and J by 4 bases, with 15 bases left in between. The CDR3 runs 15 residues. CDR1 and CDR2 from the germline V gene are SGDLS and YYNGEE. In DNA form, the CDR3 reads TGTGCCAGCAGCGTGGGGGCAGGCGCCGGAGAGACCCAGTACTTC. It encodes CASSVGAGAGETQYF.

The chain is built from TRBV6-1 and TRBJ1-2, with TRBD1 matching 10 bases. Germline CDR1 reads MNHNS; CDR2 reads SASEGT. The V and J ends lost 4 bases and 5 bases, in that order; junction bases with no gene match: 13. CDR3 length equals 17 residues. The CDR3 loop reads CASSATGGGRGRYGYTF. The CDR3 DNA is TGTGCCAGCAGTGCGACAGGGGGCGGAAGGGGAAGGTATGGCTACACCTTC.

This rearrangement joins TRBV6-1 to TRBJ2-7; 7 nucleotides match TRBD1. The CDR3 loop spans 15 amino acids. CDR1 MNHNS and CDR2 SASEGT come from the germline V gene. V lost 6 bases, J lost 3 bases, and 11 bases stayed unmatched. This CDR3 reads CASRVLGTAYYEQYF. CDR3 DNA sequence: TGTGCCAGCAGGGTCCTGGGGACAGCTTACTACGAGCAGTACTTC.

The rearrangement joins TRBV5-1 to TRBJ2-2, with TRBD2 matching over 13 bases. The junction had 5 bases not matched to a gene; V was cut back by 0 bases and J by 3 bases. The CDR3 loop spans 18 amino acids. Germline values: CDR1 SGHRS, CDR2 YFSETQ. The CDR3 sequence: CASSLELAGGPHTGELFF. In nucleotides, the CDR3 is TGCGCCAGCAGCTTGGAACTAGCGGGGGGGCCCCACACCGGGGAGCTGTTTTTT.

This clone was detected only once. This chain joins TRBV4-1 and TRBJ2-7; D is uncertain. The germline CDR1 and CDR2 sequences are MGHRA and YSYEKL. V gave up 4 bases and J gave up 0 bases, with 22 bases separating them. The CDR3 extends over 18 amino acids. In DNA form, the CDR3 reads TGCGCCAGCAGCCCAAAGACCTCCGGGTCGACGATCTCCTACGAGCAGTACTTC. It specifies CASSPKTSGSTISYEQYF.

The genes are TRBV28 and TRBJ1-2, with D perhaps TRBD1 (6 bases). Between the trimmed V and J ends, which lost 5 bases and 5 bases, there was a span of 18 bases. Germline V lookup: CDR1 MDHEN, CDR2 SYDVKM. The CDR3 length is 15 residues. Here the CDR3 reads CASSVIGGALYGYTF. In DNA, the CDR3 is TGTGCCAGCAGTGTAATTGGGGGGGCGCTTTATGGCTACACCTTC.

This chain joins TRBV21-1 and TRBJ1-5; whether TRBD1, the table's D call, matches the DNA was not checked. TRBV21-1 is assigned pseudogene status. CDR3 length: 16 amino acids. This CDR3 reads CASSKVDRGGNQPQHF. The CDR3 DNA follows: TGTGCCAGCAGCAAAGTGGACAGGGGTGGCAATCAGCCCCAGCATTTT.

CDR3 nucleotide sequence: TGTGCCAGTAGTATCGGTCGGCTAGCGGGAATCTACGAGCAGTACTTC. Encoded protein: CASSIGRLAGIYEQYF. This chain joins TRBV19 and TRBJ2-7; 9 bases align to TRBD2. The CDR3 consists of 16 residues. The V segment lost 3 bases and the J segment 3 bases; nucleotides outside the gene matches: 9. Germline assignment: CDR1 LNHDA and CDR2 SQIVND (reference sequence). The whole variable domain, filled in from reference TRBV19 and TRBJ2-7, reads DGGITQSPKYLFRKEGQNVTLSCEQNLNHDAMYWYRQDPGQGLRLIYYSQIVNDFQKGDIAEGYSVSREKKESFPLTVTSAQKNPTAFYLCASSIGRLAGIYEQYFGPGTRLTVT.

V gene TRBV7-2 combines with J gene TRBJ2-1, with 8 bases identical to TRBD2. CDR1 is SGHTA, CDR2 FQGNSA, per germline. The CDR3 covers 15 residues. Trimming removed 2 bases from V and 7 bases from J; junction bases left unmatched: 7. Here the CDR3 reads CASSLLSGGDNEQFF. CDR3 in DNA: TGTGCCAGCAGCTTATTGAGCGGGGGTGATAATGAGCAGTTCTTC.

The J gene is TRBJ1-1, the V gene TRBV6-5; D is uncertain. This CDR3 contains 12 residues. Germline CDR1 is MNHEY and CDR2 is SVGAGI. V was pared by 5 bases and J by 4 bases, with 8 bases between. CDR3 bases: TGTGCCAGCAGTGAAATCGGCACTGAAGCTTTCTTT. Residues: CASSEIGTEAFF.

V usage is TRBV19 and J usage is TRBJ2-2, with D maybe TRBD1 (5 bases). Per germline, CDR1 LNHDA and CDR2 SQIVND (reference sequence). The germline V and J ends were trimmed by 6 bases and 5 bases, with 25 bases remaining between them. This CDR3 comprises 18 residues. The CDR3 region is CASRGRHRYETITGELFF. CDR3 DNA sequence: TGTGCCAGTAGGGGCCGACACAGGTACGAGACAATTACCGGGGAGCTGTTTTTT.